One sample yielded the 2 T cell receptor beta chains listed below, sequenced in a study of OX40 agonist ivuxolimab in advanced cancers. The protocol was immunoSEQ multiplex PCR, while the TCRdb copy is restricted to in-frame clones and leaves out a portion. The table has approximately 84,000 clones, about 93% seen once; the top ten hold about 0.45%. The specimen comprised CD4+ or CD8+ T cells sorted from blood, sampled in a trial of the OX40 agonist ivuxolimab. These receptors came from an adult with an advanced solid tumor such as melanoma, head and neck, liver or kidney cancer.

DNA of the CDR3: TGTGCCAGCAGCACATTTACAGGGGCAGATACGCAGTATTTT. The encoded protein is CASSTFTGADTQYF. The rearrangement links TRBV9 to TRBJ2-3; 7 nucleotides match TRBD1. This CDR3 contains 14 residues. Germline V lookup: CDR1 SGDLS, CDR2 YYNGEE. V gave up 4 bases and J gave up 4 bases; unmatched junction bases: 6.

This clone was picked up one time. The chain recombines TRBV13 with TRBJ2-1; 9 positions agree with TRBD2. This CDR3 contains 16 residues. CDR1 PRHDT and CDR2 FYEKMQ come from the germline V gene (reference sequence). V lost 5 bases to trimming and J lost 8 bases; unmatched junction nucleotides: 13. DNA for the CDR3: TGTGCCAGCAGCCCGCTGGGGAGCGGGAGGTGGGATGAGCAGTTCTTC. Protein: CASSPLGSGRWDEQFF. Based on the CDR3 plus reference TRBV13 and TRBJ2-1, the full variable domain is AAGVIQSPRHLIKEKRETATLKCYPIPRHDTVYWYQQGPGQDPQFLISFYEKMQSDKGSIPDRFSAQQFSDYHSELNMSSLELGDSALYFCASSPLGSGRWDEQFFGPGTRLTVL.